The 21 T cell receptor beta chains below all came from one sample that was sequenced in a study of CD8+ T cells in alopecia areata. After isolation, RNA underwent reverse transcription to generate cDNA as the sequencing template. Assay: immunoSEQ multiplex PCR; the TCRdb copy retains only in-frame clones and omits some. The profile shows 150,000 or so clones, about nine tenths of them singletons. This specimen consisted of CD8+ T cells sorted from blood, obtained at week 0. These receptor sequences come from a human donor with alopecia areata.

The J gene is TRBJ2-5, the V gene TRBV10-3, with D possibly TRBD1 on 6 matching bases. Per the germline V gene, CDR1 is ENHRY and CDR2 is SYGVKD. The V end lost 5 bases, the J end lost 2 bases, and 27 bases lay between the germline ends. The CDR3 is made up of 19 amino acids. DNA of the CDR3: TGTGCCATCAGTCGCTCATCTAAAGGGACACGCGATGAACAAGAGACCCAGTACTTC. It encodes CAISRSSKGTRDEQETQYF.

This clone occurred once. The J gene is TRBJ2-7, the V gene TRBV7-9; 9 bases fit TRBD1. The V segment lost 5 bases and the J segment 3 bases; nucleotides outside the gene matches: 8. Germline CDR1 is SEHNR and CDR2 is FQNEAQ (reference sequence). The CDR3 is made up of 15 amino acids. The CDR3 protein is CASSQAQGADYEQYF. In DNA form, the CDR3 reads TGTGCCAGCAGCCAGGCACAGGGGGCGGACTACGAGCAGTACTTC.

The sample holds a few counts of this clone. This rearrangement joins TRBV2 to TRBJ2-7; no clear D gene. The germline CDR1 and CDR2 sequences are SNHLY and FYNNEI. This CDR3 contains 14 residues. Trimming removed 2 bases from V and 1 base from J, with 9 bases in between. The CDR3 spells CASSESAGSYEQYF. CDR3 DNA: TGTGCCAGCAGTGAATCCGCCGGGTCCTACGAGCAGTACTTC.

The V and J genes are TRBV5-1 and TRBJ2-2, with D perhaps matching TRBD1 (6 bases). V lost 2 bases, J lost 6 bases, and 8 bases lay in between. Germline CDR1 SGHRS, CDR2 YFSETQ. The CDR3 loop spans 13 amino acids. Written as DNA, the CDR3 is TGCGCCAGCAGCTTCAGGGGCTCCGGGGAGCTGTTTTTT. It translates to CASSFRGSGELFF.

V usage is TRBV27 and J usage is TRBJ2-1; a weak D match, TRBD1 (7 bases). Germline V gives CDR1 MNHEY, CDR2 SMNVEV (reference sequence). V lost 2 bases, J lost 10 bases, and 12 bases lay in between. This CDR3 contains 13 residues. CDR3 sequence reads: CASSLGGDREQFF. The CDR3 coding sequence is TGTGCCAGCAGTTTAGGAGGGGACAGAGAGCAGTTCTTC.

This clone was seen only once. The chain employs TRBV28 and TRBJ1-2; TRBD1 aligns across 8 bases. Germline V CDR1 and CDR2: MDHEN, SYDVKM. CDR3 length equals 15 residues. Trimming cost V 6 bases and J 5 bases; bases outside gene matches: 11. CDR3 residues: CASRPRQGIGYGYTF. For the CDR3, the DNA is TGTGCCAGCAGGCCCAGACAGGGGATAGGGTATGGCTACACCTTC.

The chain links TRBV30 to TRBJ2-7; tentatively, D is TRBD1 or TRBD2 (5 bases each). Germline assignment: CDR1 GTSNPN and CDR2 SVGIG (reference sequence). V lost 2 bases, J lost 2 bases, and 10 bases lay in between. There are 13 residues in the CDR3. The CDR3 reads CAWSRDGTYEQYF. CDR3 coding DNA: TGTGCCTGGAGTCGGGACGGCACCTACGAGCAGTACTTC.

V and J are TRBV7-9 and TRBJ2-3, with a weak D call TRBD2 (6 bases). Trimming left V 1 base short and J 2 bases short, with 16 bases between. Germline V gives CDR1 SEHNR, CDR2 FQNEAQ (reference sequence). This CDR3 has 17 residues. The CDR3 region has the DNA TGTGCCAGCAGCTTAGATGGCGGGGTCTCCTTCACAGATACGCAGTATTTT. Its translation is CASSLDGGVSFTDTQYF.

CDR3 amino acids: CASSLYLGGDGYTF. The CDR3 DNA is TGTGCCAGCAGCTTATACCTTGGGGGGGATGGCTACACCTTC. The chain has TRBV7-8 and TRBJ1-2; perhaps TRBD1 as D (5 bases). V lost 2 bases, J lost 6 bases, and 13 bases lay in between. CDR1 and CDR2 (germline): SGHVS, FQNEAQ. This CDR3 comprises 14 residues.

This clone was found a few times. The rearrangement uses TRBV28 and TRBJ2-1, with D possibly matching TRBD2 (6 bases). Trimming stripped 8 bases from V and 1 base from J, with 15 bases between. The CDR3 runs to 15 residues. The germline V gene encodes CDR1 MDHEN and CDR2 SYDVKM. The CDR3 nucleotides are TGTGCCAGCGGGGGGATGATGGTATCCTACAATGAGCAGTTCTTC. This sequence encodes CASGGMMVSYNEQFF. Using reference TRBV28 and TRBJ2-1 for the parts outside the CDR3, the full variable domain is DVKVTQSSRYLVKRTGEKVFLECVQDMDHENMFWYRQDPGLGLRLIYFSYDVKMKEKGDIPEGYSVSREKKERFSLILESASTNQTSMYLCASGGMMVSYNEQFFGPGTRLTVL.

This clone was counted a single time. The chain links TRBV5-6 to TRBJ2-7; 7 bases agree with TRBD2. The CDR3 sequence is 16 residues long. The germline CDR1 and CDR2 sequences are SGHDT and YYEEEE. Trimming cost V 0 bases and J 2 bases; bases outside gene matches: 8. The chain's CDR3 is CASSLGGLAETYEQYF. DNA for the CDR3: TGTGCCAGCAGCTTGGGAGGTCTAGCGGAAACCTACGAGCAGTACTTC.

This chain connects TRBV19 to TRBJ2-5; D may correspond to TRBD1 or TRBD2 (6 bases each). Germline loops: CDR1 LNHDA, CDR2 SQIVND (reference sequence). The CDR3 is 15 amino acids. Trimming cost V 8 bases and J 1 base, with 17 bases left between them. For the CDR3, the DNA is TGTGCCAGTTCCCCTGAAGGGGGGATCCAAGAGACCCAGTACTTC. This gives the protein CASSPEGGIQETQYF.

This rearrangement joins TRBV4-2 to TRBJ2-1; perhaps TRBD2 as D (6 bases). From germline, CDR1 is LGHNA and CDR2 YNFKEQ. V shed 0 bases and J shed 7 bases, with 10 bases lying between them. The CDR3 is 14 residues long. CDR3 region: CASSQEIGGNEQFF. For the CDR3, the DNA is TGTGCCAGCAGCCAAGAAATCGGAGGGAATGAGCAGTTCTTC.

This CDR3 reads CASSLGPQNEQFF. CDR3 nucleotide sequence: TGTGCCAGCAGTTTAGGCCCCCAAAATGAGCAGTTCTTC. This chain joins TRBV27 and TRBJ2-1; D gene unclear. Germline values: CDR1 MNHEY, CDR2 SMNVEV (reference sequence). CDR3 length equals 13 residues. The ends were cut back, 2 bases at V and 7 bases at J, with 9 bases in the middle.

The chain recombines TRBV27 with TRBJ2-7; 11 nucleotides line up with TRBD1. Per germline, CDR1 MNHEY and CDR2 SMNVEV (reference sequence). The CDR3 covers 13 residues. V trimming: 5 bases; J trimming: 6 bases; junction bases outside the gene matches: 3. The CDR3 DNA reads as TGTGCCAGCAGTCCCGGGACAGGGGGCGAGCAGTACTTC. Amino acids: CASSPGTGGEQYF.

The rearrangement joins TRBV7-6 to TRBJ2-7; TRBD2 matches at 8 bases. Germline-derived CDR1 and CDR2 are SGHVS and FNYEAQ. The CDR3 spans 18 residues. Trimming removed 5 bases from V and 2 bases from J; junction bases left unmatched: 17. The CDR3 sequence is CASSISPSVAGITYEQYF. The CDR3 DNA follows: TGTGCCAGCAGCATAAGCCCCTCGGTAGCGGGAATCACCTACGAGCAGTACTTC.

The chain is built from TRBV7-9 and TRBJ1-2; 8 nucleotides line up with TRBD1. V dropped 5 bases and J dropped 4; count of bases not matched to a gene: 0. This CDR3 has 12 amino acids. Per the germline V gene, CDR1 is SEHNR and CDR2 is FQNEAQ (reference sequence). For the CDR3, the DNA is TGTGCCAGCAGCGACAGGGGCTATGGCTACACCTTC. Translating it yields CASSDRGYGYTF.

The rearrangement joins TRBV9 to TRBJ2-1; D remains unclear. Germline assignment: CDR1 SGDLS and CDR2 YYNGEE. Trimming took off 0 bases at V and 7 bases at J, with 8 bases between the two ends. The CDR3 consists of 13 residues. In DNA, the CDR3 is TGTGCCAGCAGCGTAGGGGTCACTAATGAGCAGTTCTTC. It codes for CASSVGVTNEQFF.

The rearrangement uses TRBV7-2 and TRBJ1-5; D remains ambiguous. The CDR3 runs to 15 residues. The germline CDR1 and CDR2 sequences are SGHTA and FQGNSA. V dropped 5 bases and J dropped 0 bases, with 11 bases sitting between them. CDR3 in DNA: TGTGCCAGCAGCACGGACGGATATAGCAATCAGCCCCAGCATTTT. Amino acid sequence: CASSTDGYSNQPQHF.

The genes are TRBV7-9 and TRBJ1-1; 12 bases line up with TRBD1. The CDR3 has 16 amino acids. CDR1 and CDR2 from the germline V gene are SEHNR and FQNEAQ (reference sequence). V dropped 5 bases and J dropped 8; count of bases not matched to a gene: 12. The chain's CDR3 is CASSPTTGTGGPEAFF. CDR3 DNA sequence: TGTGCCAGCAGCCCGACTACCGGGACAGGGGGCCCGGAAGCTTTCTTT.

This chain uses TRBV27 with TRBJ2-1, with 11 nucleotides matching TRBD2. With V trimmed by 0 bases and J by 8 bases, 6 bases remained unmatched. The CDR3 totals 16 residues. Germline V lookup: CDR1 MNHEY, CDR2 SMNVEV (reference sequence). Here the CDR3 reads CASSLSNSGRAHEQFF. Written as DNA, the CDR3 is TGTGCCAGCAGTTTATCGAATAGCGGGAGGGCCCATGAGCAGTTCTTC.